This TCR beta chain was found in a study of blood T cell repertoires in COVID-19. About the research overall: The United States, Italy and Spain provided the acute and convalescent COVID-19 samples.

This clone was seen only once. The CDR3 extends over 16 amino acids. With V trimmed by 5 bases and J by 3 bases, 10 bases remained unmatched. Germline V lookup: CDR1 SGHNT, CDR2 YENEEA. Followed longitudinally, the Seattle patients had been enrolled during active infection. Under the authors' procedure: Estimated nucleated cell counts came from reference gene primer amplification. This table comes from immunoSEQ multiplex PCR, and its TCRdb copy is limited to in-frame clones, with some not included. V, J and clone size were drawn from that table, and D and trimming were deduced from the DNA. The table has hundreds of thousands of clones, approximately 88% seen once.

The material sequenced was peripheral blood. The rearrangement uses TRBV11-3 and TRBJ2-3; 8 bases are a match to TRBD2. This TCR derives from a woman aged 25-40 years with COVID-19, enrolled during active disease. CDR3 nucleotide sequence: TGTGCCAGCAGCCCAAGTAGCGGGATTGGTACAGATACGCAGTATTTT. Protein sequence: CASSPSSGIGTDTQYF.